This T cell receptor (beta chain) stems from a study of T cell changes during pregnancy in multiple sclerosis. The assay was immunoSEQ multiplex PCR, and TCRdb's table has in-frame clones only and misses some. The sample carries about 67,000 clones, around 90% recorded once. CDR1 and CDR2 (germline): GTSNPN, SVGIG (reference sequence). The V gene end was trimmed by 4 bases and the J gene end by 6 bases; junction bases not matched to a gene: 2. The CDR3 contains 11 residues. The receptor comes from a female donor with multiple sclerosis, enrolled in a pregnancy study. The chain has TRBV30 and TRBJ2-7; TRBD1 aligns across 8 bases. Sequenced material: peripheral blood, taken in the first trimester of pregnancy. CDR3 loop: CAWKTGGEQYF. CDR3 DNA: TGTGCCTGGAAAACAGGGGGCGAGCAGTACTTC.